The present TCR beta chain was sequenced within a study of blood T cells in healthy people across ages. The second PCR ran roughly 6 to 11 cycles with a sample-barcoded 5' primer and J-beta primers. Via MiXCR, TCRdb re-called the 5' RACE reads, giving one row per CDR3 protein. Of approximately 1.5 million distinct CDR3 sequences listed, roughly two fifths are singletons. Trimming left V 6 bases short and J 2 bases short, with 18 bases between. The CDR3 totals 16 residues. The TCR was taken from a woman aged 18-29 years in good health. Sequencing used blood. The chain combines TRBV12-3 or TRBV12-4 with TRBJ2-3; maybe TRBD2 (5 bases). The CDR3 sequence: CASSPTKDFPTDTQYF. The DNA for the CDR3 is TGTGCCAGCAGCCCTACTAAGGACTTCCCCACAGATACGCAGTATTTT.